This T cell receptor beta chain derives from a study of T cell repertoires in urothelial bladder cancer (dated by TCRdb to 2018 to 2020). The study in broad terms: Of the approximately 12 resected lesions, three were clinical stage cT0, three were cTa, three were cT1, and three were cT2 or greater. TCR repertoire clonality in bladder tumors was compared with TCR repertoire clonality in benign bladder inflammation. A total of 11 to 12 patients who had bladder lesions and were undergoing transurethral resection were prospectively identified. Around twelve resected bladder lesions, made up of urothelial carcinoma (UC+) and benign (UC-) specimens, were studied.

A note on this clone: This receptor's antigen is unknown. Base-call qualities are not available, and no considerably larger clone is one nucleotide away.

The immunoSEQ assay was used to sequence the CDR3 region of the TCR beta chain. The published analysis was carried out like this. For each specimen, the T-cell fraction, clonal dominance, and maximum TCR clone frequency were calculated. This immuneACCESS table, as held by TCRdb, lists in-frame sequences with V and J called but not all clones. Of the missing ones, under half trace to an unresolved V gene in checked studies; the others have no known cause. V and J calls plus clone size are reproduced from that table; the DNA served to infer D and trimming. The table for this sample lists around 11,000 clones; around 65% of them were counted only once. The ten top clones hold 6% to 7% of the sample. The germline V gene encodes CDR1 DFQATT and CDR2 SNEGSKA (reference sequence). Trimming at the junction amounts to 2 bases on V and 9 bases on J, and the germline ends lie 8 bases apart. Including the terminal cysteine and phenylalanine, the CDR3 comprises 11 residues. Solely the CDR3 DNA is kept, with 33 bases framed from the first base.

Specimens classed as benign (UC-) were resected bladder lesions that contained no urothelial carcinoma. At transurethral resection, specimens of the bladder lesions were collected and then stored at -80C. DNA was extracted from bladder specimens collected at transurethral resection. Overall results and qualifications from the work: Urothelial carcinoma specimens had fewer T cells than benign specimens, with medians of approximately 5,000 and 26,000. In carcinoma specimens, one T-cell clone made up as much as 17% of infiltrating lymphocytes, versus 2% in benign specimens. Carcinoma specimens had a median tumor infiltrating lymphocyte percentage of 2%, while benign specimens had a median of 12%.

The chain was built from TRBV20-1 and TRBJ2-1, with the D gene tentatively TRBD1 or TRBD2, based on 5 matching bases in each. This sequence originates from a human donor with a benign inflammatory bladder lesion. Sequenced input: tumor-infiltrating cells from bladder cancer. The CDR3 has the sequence CSARRDAEQFF. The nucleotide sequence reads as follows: TGCAGTGCTAGAAGGGACGCTGAGCAGTTCTTC.